This note documents a single T cell receptor beta chain sequence. Antigen unknown. A much more abundant neighbour one base away suggests this may be a read error. The entry originates in a study of breast tumors, draining lymph nodes, adjacent tissues. The CDR3 consists of 12 residues. Germline loops: CDR1 MDHEN, CDR2 SYDVKM. Via MiXCR, TCRdb re-called the multiplex PCR reads, giving one row per CDR3 protein. The sample includes 50,000 to 55,000 distinct CDR3 sequences, roughly 39% of them seen just once. Study results and limitations: Data only fit, rather than demonstrated, lymph node origin of most tumor T cells. Compared with lymph nodes, tumors were less diverse; compared with nontumor tissue, more.

Sequencing was done on a sample of breast tumor tissue. The TCR sequence derives from a female donor with breast cancer. Some clones in this sample may be carry-over from other donors' samples. This chain joins TRBV28 and TRBJ2-7; D unclear. The CDR3 nucleotides are TGTGCCAGCAGTAAAGGGTCCTACGAGCGGTACTTC. This sequence encodes CASSKGSYERYF.